This T cell receptor (beta chain) was identified in a study of blood T cell repertoires in COVID-19. In the original processing: Amplification with reference gene primers provided the estimates of nucleated cell counts. This table comes from immunoSEQ multiplex PCR, and its TCRdb copy is limited to in-frame clones, with some not included. V and J calls plus clone size are reproduced from that table; the DNA served to infer D and trimming. Among under 350,000 clones listed, roughly 90% were seen once. Trimming removed 5 bases at V and 5 bases at J, with 7 bases between. The CDR3 extends over 12 amino acids.

The chain joins TRBV12-3 or TRBV12-4 to TRBJ1-5; D is uncertain. The source is a man in his sixties who had recovered from COVID-19. Sequenced: PBMCs or T cells enriched from blood (not recorded which). CDR3 in amino acids: CASSPVDQPQHF. CDR3 nucleotide sequence: TGTGCCAGCAGTCCGGTGGATCAGCCCCAGCATTTT.